The rows below give T cell receptor beta chains drawn from one sample of a study of T cells in Graves' hyperthyroidism and ophthalmopathy. TCRdb independently ran MiXCR on the multiplex PCR reads; one entry per CDR3 protein. The table shows around 300,000 distinct CDR3 sequences, with about an eighth occurring only once. Sequencing was carried out using blood. These receptors originate from a woman in her 40s with Graves' hyperthyroidism. CDR3s leave out the opening cysteine and the closing phenylalanine or tryptophan. The order of the fields is D gene, clone size, V gene, J gene, CDR3 protein. The D gene is left open where the match is weak. Only part of the rows carry a size: once, few, many, or a class if the clone is expanded.

d_call: TRBD2
clone_size: many
v_call: TRBV3-1
j_call: TRBJ2-1
cdr3_aa: ASTRVAGVPHEQF

d_call: -
clone_size: many
v_call: TRBV12-3/TRBV12-4
j_call: TRBJ1-1
cdr3_aa: ASSLLVPNTEAF

d_call: TRBD1
clone_size: -
v_call: TRBV2
j_call: TRBJ2-7
cdr3_aa: ASGGTGQGVYEQY

d_call: -
clone_size: -
v_call: TRBV20-1
j_call: TRBJ2-5
cdr3_aa: SATRETQY

d_call: TRBD1
clone_size: once
v_call: TRBV28
j_call: TRBJ1-2
cdr3_aa: ASSWGQGGYGYT

d_call: -
clone_size: -
v_call: TRBV20-1
j_call: TRBJ2-7
cdr3_aa: SATPRGIEQY

d_call: -
clone_size: many
v_call: TRBV7-9
j_call: TRBJ2-5
cdr3_aa: ASSFLRAQETQY

d_call: -
clone_size: many
v_call: TRBV10-2
j_call: TRBJ1-2
cdr3_aa: ASAVGQLYGYT

d_call: TRBD1
clone_size: many
v_call: TRBV5-1
j_call: TRBJ1-1
cdr3_aa: ASSLGRTGGVNTEAF

d_call: -
clone_size: many
v_call: TRBV29-1
j_call: TRBJ1-2
cdr3_aa: SVEVPFPYGYT

d_call: -
clone_size: many
v_call: TRBV20-1
j_call: TRBJ2-4
cdr3_aa: SAKTGGLAKNIQY

d_call: TRBD1
clone_size: many
v_call: TRBV12-3/TRBV12-4
j_call: TRBJ2-1
cdr3_aa: ASSSPDRVNEQF

d_call: -
clone_size: few
v_call: TRBV7-2
j_call: TRBJ2-7
cdr3_aa: ASSLGSGTSYEQY

d_call: TRBD1
clone_size: many
v_call: TRBV2
j_call: TRBJ1-4
cdr3_aa: ASSTRDRVREKLF

d_call: -
clone_size: many
v_call: TRBV2
j_call: TRBJ2-7
cdr3_aa: ASSGINSYEQY

d_call: -
clone_size: -
v_call: TRBV28
j_call: TRBJ1-1
cdr3_aa: ASRRGGCGEAF

d_call: TRBD2
clone_size: many
v_call: TRBV29-1
j_call: TRBJ2-5
cdr3_aa: SVGGGGAAGVETQY

d_call: -
clone_size: many
v_call: TRBV3-1
j_call: TRBJ1-2
cdr3_aa: ASSQVPGFYGYT

d_call: TRBD2
clone_size: few
v_call: TRBV6-1
j_call: TRBJ2-3
cdr3_aa: ASRIIAGGPDTQY

d_call: -
clone_size: -
v_call: TRBV7-2
j_call: TRBJ2-7
cdr3_aa: ASSLGYAFYEQY

d_call: TRBD1
clone_size: many
v_call: TRBV20-1
j_call: TRBJ2-7
cdr3_aa: SAMTGGFSYEQY

d_call: TRBD1
clone_size: -
v_call: TRBV6-5
j_call: TRBJ2-1
cdr3_aa: ASSYGDSSYNEQF

d_call: -
clone_size: -
v_call: TRBV7-2
j_call: TRBJ2-3
cdr3_aa: ASSLARLTADTQY

d_call: -
clone_size: -
v_call: TRBV20-1
j_call: TRBJ1-5
cdr3_aa: SARDLNQPQH

d_call: TRBD1
clone_size: many
v_call: TRBV6-1
j_call: TRBJ1-5
cdr3_aa: ASSSPGQTNGEPQH

d_call: -
clone_size: few
v_call: TRBV19
j_call: TRBJ2-5
cdr3_aa: ASSIGSGATYQETQY

d_call: -
clone_size: many
v_call: TRBV30
j_call: TRBJ2-3
cdr3_aa: AWTTRQTSTDTQY

d_call: -
clone_size: few
v_call: TRBV15
j_call: TRBJ2-6
cdr3_aa: ATARGGDSGANVLT

d_call: -
clone_size: -
v_call: TRBV12-3/TRBV12-4
j_call: TRBJ2-4
cdr3_aa: ASRSSGIAKNIQY

d_call: TRBD2
clone_size: many
v_call: TRBV20-1
j_call: TRBJ2-1
cdr3_aa: SAKPPGGREQF

d_call: TRBD1
clone_size: many
v_call: TRBV28
j_call: TRBJ1-6
cdr3_aa: ASSLPDRGGSPLH

d_call: -
clone_size: many
v_call: TRBV5-6
j_call: TRBJ1-1
cdr3_aa: ASSPTGFGNTEAF